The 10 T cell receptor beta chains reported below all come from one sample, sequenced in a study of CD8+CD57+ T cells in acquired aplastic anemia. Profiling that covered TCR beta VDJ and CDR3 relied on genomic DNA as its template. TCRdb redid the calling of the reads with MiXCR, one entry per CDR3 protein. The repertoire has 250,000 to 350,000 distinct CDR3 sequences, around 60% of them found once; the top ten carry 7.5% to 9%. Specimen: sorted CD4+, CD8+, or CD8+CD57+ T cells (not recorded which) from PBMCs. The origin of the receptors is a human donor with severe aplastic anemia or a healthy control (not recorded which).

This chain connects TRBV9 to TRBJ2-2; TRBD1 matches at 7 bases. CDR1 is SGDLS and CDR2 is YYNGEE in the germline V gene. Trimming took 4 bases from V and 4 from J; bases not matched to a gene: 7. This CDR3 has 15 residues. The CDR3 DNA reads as TGTGCCAGCAGCATCGACAGGGTTGGCACCGGGGAGCTGTTTTTT. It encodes CASSIDRVGTGELFF.

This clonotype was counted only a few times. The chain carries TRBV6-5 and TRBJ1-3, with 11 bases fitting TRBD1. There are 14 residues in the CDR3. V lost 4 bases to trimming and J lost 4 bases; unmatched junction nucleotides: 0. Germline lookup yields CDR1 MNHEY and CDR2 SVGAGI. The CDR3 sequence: CASSWTGGGNTIYF. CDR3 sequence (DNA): TGTGCCAGCAGTTGGACAGGGGGCGGAAACACCATATATTTT.

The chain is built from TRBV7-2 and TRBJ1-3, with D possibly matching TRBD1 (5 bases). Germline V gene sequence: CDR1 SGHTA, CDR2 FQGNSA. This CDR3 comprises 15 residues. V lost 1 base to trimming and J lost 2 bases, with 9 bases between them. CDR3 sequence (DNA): TGTGCCAGCAGCTTAGAGGGGTTAGCTGGAAACACCATATATTTT. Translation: CASSLEGLAGNTIYF.

In DNA form, the CDR3 reads TGCGCCAGCAGATACGGGGATGGCTATGGCTACACCTTC. Translation gives CASRYGDGYGYTF. V gene TRBV5-1 combines with J gene TRBJ1-2, with D unresolved. V dropped 5 bases and J dropped 4 bases, with 12 bases sitting between them. Germline CDR1 and CDR2: SGHRS and YFSETQ. The length of the CDR3 is 13 residues.

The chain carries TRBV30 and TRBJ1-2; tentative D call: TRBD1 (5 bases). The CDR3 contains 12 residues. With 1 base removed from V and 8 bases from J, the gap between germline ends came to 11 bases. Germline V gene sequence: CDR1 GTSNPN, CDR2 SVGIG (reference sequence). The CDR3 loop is CAWSARGGGYTF. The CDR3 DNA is TGTGCCTGGAGTGCCCGGGGCGGGGGCTACACCTTC.

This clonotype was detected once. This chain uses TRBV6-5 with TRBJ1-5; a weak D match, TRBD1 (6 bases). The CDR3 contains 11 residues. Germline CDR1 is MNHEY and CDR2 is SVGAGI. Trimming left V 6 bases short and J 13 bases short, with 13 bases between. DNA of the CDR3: TGTGCCAGCAGAAACGGACAGTTACAGCATTTT. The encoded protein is CASRNGQLQHF.

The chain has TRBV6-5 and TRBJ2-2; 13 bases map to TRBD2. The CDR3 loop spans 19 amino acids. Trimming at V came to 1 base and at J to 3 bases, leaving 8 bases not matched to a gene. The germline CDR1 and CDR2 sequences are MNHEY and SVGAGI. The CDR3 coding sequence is TGTGCCAGCAGTTACTTGGGACTAGCGGGGCTCGGGGACACCGGGGAGCTGTTTTTT. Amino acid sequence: CASSYLGLAGLGDTGELFF.

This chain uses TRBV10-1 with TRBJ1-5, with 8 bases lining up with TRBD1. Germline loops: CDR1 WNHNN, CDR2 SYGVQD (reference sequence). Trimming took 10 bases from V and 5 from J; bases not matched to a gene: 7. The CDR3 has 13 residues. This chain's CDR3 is CATPGQAYQPQHF. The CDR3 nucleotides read TGCGCCACCCCGGGACAGGCTTATCAGCCCCAGCATTTT.

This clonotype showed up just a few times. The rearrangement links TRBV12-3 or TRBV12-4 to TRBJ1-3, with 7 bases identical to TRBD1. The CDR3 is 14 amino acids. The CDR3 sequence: CGWLDREAGNTIYF. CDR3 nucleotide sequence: TGTGGTTGGCTCGACAGGGAGGCTGGAAACACCATATATTTT.

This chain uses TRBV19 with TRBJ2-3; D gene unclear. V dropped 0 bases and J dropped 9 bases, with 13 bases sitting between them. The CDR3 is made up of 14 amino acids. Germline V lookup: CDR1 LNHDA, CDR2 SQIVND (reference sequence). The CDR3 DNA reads TGTGCCAGTAGTATAGATCTTTCGGACGGAACGCAGTATTTT. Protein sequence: CASSIDLSDGTQYF. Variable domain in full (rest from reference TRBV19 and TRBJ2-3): DGGITQSPKYLFRKEGQNVTLSCEQNLNHDAMYWYRQDPGQGLRLIYYSQIVNDFQKGDIAEGYSVSREKKESFPLTVTSAQKNPTAFYLCASSIDLSDGTQYFGPGTRLTVL.